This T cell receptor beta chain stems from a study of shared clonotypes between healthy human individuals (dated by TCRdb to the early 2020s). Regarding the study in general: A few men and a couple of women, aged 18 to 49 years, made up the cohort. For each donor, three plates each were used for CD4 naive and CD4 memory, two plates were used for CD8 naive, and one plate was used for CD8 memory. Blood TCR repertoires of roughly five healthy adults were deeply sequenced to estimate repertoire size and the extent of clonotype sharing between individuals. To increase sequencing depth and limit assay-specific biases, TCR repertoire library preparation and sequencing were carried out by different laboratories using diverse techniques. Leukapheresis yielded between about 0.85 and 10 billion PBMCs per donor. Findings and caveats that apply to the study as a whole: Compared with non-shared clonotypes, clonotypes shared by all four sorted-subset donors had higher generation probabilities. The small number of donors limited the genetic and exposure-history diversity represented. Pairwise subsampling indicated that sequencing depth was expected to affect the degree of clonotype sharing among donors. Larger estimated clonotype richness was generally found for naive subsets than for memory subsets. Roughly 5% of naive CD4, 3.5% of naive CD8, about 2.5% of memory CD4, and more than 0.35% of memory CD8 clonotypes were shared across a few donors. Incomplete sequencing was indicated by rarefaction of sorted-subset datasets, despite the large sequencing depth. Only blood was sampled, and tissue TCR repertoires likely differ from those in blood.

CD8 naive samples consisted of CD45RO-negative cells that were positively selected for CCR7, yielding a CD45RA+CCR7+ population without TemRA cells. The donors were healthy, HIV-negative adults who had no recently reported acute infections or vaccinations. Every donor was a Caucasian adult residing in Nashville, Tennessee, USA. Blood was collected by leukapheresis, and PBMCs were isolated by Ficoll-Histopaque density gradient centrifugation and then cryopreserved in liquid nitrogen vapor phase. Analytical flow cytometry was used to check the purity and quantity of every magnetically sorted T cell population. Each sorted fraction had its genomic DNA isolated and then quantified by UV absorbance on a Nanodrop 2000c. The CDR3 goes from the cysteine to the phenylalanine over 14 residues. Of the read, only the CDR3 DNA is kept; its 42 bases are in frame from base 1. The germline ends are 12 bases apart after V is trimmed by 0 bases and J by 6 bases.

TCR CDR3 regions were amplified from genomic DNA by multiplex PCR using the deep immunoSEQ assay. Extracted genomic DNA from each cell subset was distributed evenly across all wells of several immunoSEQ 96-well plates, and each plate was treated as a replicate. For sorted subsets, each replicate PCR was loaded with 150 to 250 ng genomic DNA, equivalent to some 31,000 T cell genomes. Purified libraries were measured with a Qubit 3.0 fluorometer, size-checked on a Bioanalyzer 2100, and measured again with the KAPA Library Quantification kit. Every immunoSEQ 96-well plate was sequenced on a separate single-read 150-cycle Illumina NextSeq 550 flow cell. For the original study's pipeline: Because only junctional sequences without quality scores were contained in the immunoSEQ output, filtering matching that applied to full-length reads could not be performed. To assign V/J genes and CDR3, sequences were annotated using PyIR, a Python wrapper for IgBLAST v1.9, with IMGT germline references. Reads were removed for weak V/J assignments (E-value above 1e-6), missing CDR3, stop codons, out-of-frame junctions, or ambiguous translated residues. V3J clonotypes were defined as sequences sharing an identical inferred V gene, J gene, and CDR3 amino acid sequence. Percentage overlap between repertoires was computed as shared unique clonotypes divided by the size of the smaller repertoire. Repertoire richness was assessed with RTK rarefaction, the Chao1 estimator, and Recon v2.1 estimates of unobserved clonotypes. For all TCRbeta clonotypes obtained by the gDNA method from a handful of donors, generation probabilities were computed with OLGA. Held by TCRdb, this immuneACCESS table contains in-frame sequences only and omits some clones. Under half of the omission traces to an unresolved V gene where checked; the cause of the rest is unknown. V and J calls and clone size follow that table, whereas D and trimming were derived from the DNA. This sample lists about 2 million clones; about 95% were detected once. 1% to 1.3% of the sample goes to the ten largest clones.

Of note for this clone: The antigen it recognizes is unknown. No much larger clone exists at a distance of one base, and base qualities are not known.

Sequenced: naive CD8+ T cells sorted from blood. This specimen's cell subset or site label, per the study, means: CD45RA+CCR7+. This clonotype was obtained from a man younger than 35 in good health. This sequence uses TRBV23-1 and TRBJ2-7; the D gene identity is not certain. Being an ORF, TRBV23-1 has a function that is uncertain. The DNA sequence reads TGCGCCAGCAGTCAATCGGGTCCCCTCTGCGAGCAGTACTTC. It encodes CASSQSGPLCEQYF.